This T cell receptor (beta chain) originates from a study of T cell repertoires in cytomegalovirus infection. Looking at the study overall: CMV infection plus the matching HLA type was flagged by public TCR beta signatures.

After removal of 5 bases from V and 2 bases from J, the junction contained 9 bases not matched to a gene. Per the germline V gene, CDR1 is SEHNR and CDR2 is FQNEAQ (reference sequence). The CDR3 is made up of 15 amino acids. MiXCR, run by TCRdb on the reads, gives a single entry per CDR3 protein. The sample has 150,000 to 200,000 distinct CDR3 sequences, roughly a fifth seen once. Findings of the study overall: The cumulative frequency of public TCR beta families identified carriers of CMV plus the relevant HLA. The ex vivo response showed dominance by HLA-C-restricted CMV-specific TCR beta clonotypes.

This clonotype showed up many times. Antigen: not known. The sequence was collected from a human donor in good health (CMV status not recorded). Some clones in this sample may be carry-over from other donors' samples. What was sequenced was PBMCs. The V and J genes are TRBV7-9 and TRBJ2-7, with 7 bases identical to TRBD2. CDR3 loop: CASSHGTTQPYEQYF. The CDR3 DNA sequence: TGTGCCAGCAGCCACGGGACTACTCAACCCTACGAGCAGTACTTC.